One sample yielded the 13 T cell receptor beta chains listed below, sequenced in a study of PD-L1 blockade in urothelial cancer (TCRdb year 2017). Receptor libraries were prepared by the immunoSEQ multiplex PCR assay. In TCRdb, the immuneACCESS table is reduced to in-frame sequences with V and J assigned. These tables do not hold every clone; where another copy was compared, an unresolved V gene accounts for under half, and the others remain unexplained. The sample yields approximately 52,000 clones; around 75% were counted once. The leading ten clones occupy roughly 4% of the sample. The sample's time point label, decoded: pretreatment peripheral blood. This sample comprised PBMCs, obtained around atezolizumab (anti-PD-L1) treatment. All receptors derive from a man in his 70s with urothelial cancer.

This clone was seen a handful of times. This chain connects TRBV14 to TRBJ1-6; D gene uncertain. The CDR3 totals 13 residues. Trimming stripped 9 bases from V and 9 bases from J, with 15 bases between. Germline CDR1 and CDR2: SGHDN and FVKESK. Written as DNA, the CDR3 is TGTGCCAGTTCAGCGACTCAAAGTTCACCCCTCCACTTT. This encodes CASSATQSSPLHF.

At least ten counts were recorded for this clone. The J gene is TRBJ1-2, the V gene TRBV10-1; 7 nucleotides match TRBD1. Germline V gene sequence: CDR1 WNHNN, CDR2 SYGVQD (reference sequence). CDR3 length: 14 residues. V shed 5 bases, J shed 0 bases, and the junction held 3 bases outside the gene matches. CDR3 nucleotides: TGCGCCAGCAGTCACAGGGGCGCTAACTATGGCTACACCTTC. Protein: CASSHRGANYGYTF.

The V and J genes are TRBV29-1 and TRBJ2-7; maybe TRBD2 (6 bases). There are 12 residues in the CDR3. V lost 8 bases, J lost 5 bases, and 16 bases lay in between. Per germline, CDR1 SQVTM and CDR2 ANQGSEA. The CDR3 bases are TGCAGCTTTTCACGGGGGATAAACGAGCAGTACTTC. Protein: CSFSRGINEQYF.

This chain uses TRBV7-2 with TRBJ1-1; the D gene is possibly TRBD1 (5 bases). Looked up from germline, CDR1 is SGHTA and CDR2 is FQGNSA. V was shortened by 4 bases and J by 3 bases, with 12 bases between the two germline ends. CDR3 length: 14 amino acids. The CDR3 sequence: CASSYRLGDTEAFF. The CDR3 nucleotides read TGTGCCAGCAGCTATAGGTTAGGGGACACTGAAGCTTTCTTT.

The V call is TRBV7-2, the J call TRBJ2-3; TRBD1 matches 7 bases. The CDR3 extends over 14 amino acids. Trimming at V came to 6 bases and at J to 2 bases, leaving 5 bases not matched to a gene. CDR1 SGHTA and CDR2 FQGNSA come from the germline V gene. CDR3 sequence reads: CASRRDSSTDTQYF. DNA for the CDR3: TGTGCCAGCAGGAGGGACAGCTCCACAGATACGCAGTATTTT.

The J gene is TRBJ1-1, the V gene TRBV7-9; D is ambiguous. The CDR3 spans 13 residues. V lost 0 bases and J lost 1, with 3 bases in between. The germline V gene has CDR1 SEHNR and CDR2 FQNEAQ (reference sequence). CDR3 sequence: CASSLAQNTEAFF. CDR3 coding DNA: TGTGCCAGCAGCTTAGCCCAGAACACTGAAGCTTTCTTT.

The V and J genes are TRBV10-3 and TRBJ2-2; 9 bases align to TRBD1. From germline, CDR1 is ENHRY and CDR2 SYGVKD. Trimming at V came to 4 bases and at J to 6 bases, leaving 6 bases not matched to a gene. The CDR3 consists of 15 residues. The CDR3 DNA is TGTGCCATCAGTGCCGGGACAGGGTACCCCGGGGAGCTGTTTTTT. Translation: CAISAGTGYPGELFF.

This clone was seen just once. The chain couples TRBV9 to TRBJ2-1; a weak D match, TRBD2 (6 bases). Trimming pared 0 bases from V and 3 bases from J, leaving 10 bases between. Germline assignment: CDR1 SGDLS and CDR2 YYNGEE. The CDR3 extends over 15 amino acids. CDR3 nucleotide sequence: TGTGCCAGCAGCGTAGGTGTGGGGGGCTACAATGAGCAGTTCTTC. It encodes CASSVGVGGYNEQFF.

This sequence joins TRBV25-1 and TRBJ2-3, with 7 bases aligning to TRBD1. V lost 4 bases to trimming and J lost 2 bases; unmatched junction nucleotides: 6. The CDR3 is 15 amino acids. Germline lookup yields CDR1 MGHDK and CDR2 SYGVNS. CDR3 sequence reads: CASSAGTVDTDTQYF. CDR3 nucleotides: TGTGCCAGCAGTGCCGGGACAGTTGACACAGATACGCAGTATTTT. Combining the CDR3 with reference TRBV25-1 and TRBJ2-3 gives the whole variable domain EADIYQTPRYLVIGTGKKITLECSQTMGHDKMYWYQQDPGMELHLIHYSYGVNSTEKGDLSSESTVSRIRTEHFPLTLESARPSHTSQYLCASSAGTVDTDTQYFGPGTRLTVL.

V gene TRBV5-4 combines with J gene TRBJ2-5, with 9 bases that match TRBD2. The V gene end was trimmed by 2 bases and the J gene end by 5 bases; junction bases not matched to a gene: 4. The CDR3 is 14 amino acids. Per germline, CDR1 SGHNT and CDR2 YYREEE (reference sequence). The CDR3 coding sequence is TGTGCCAGCAGCTTCGCGGGGGGGCGGGAGACCCAGTACTTC. Translation: CASSFAGGRETQYF.

This clone appeared once. The rearrangement links TRBV7-2 to TRBJ2-7; D is possibly TRBD2 (5 bases). This CDR3 spans 13 amino acids. Trimming shortened V by 0 bases and J by 5 bases, and 8 bases separated the two germline ends. In germline, CDR1 is SGHTA, CDR2 FQGNSA. The CDR3 loop reads CASSLAGRDEQYF. The CDR3 DNA is TGTGCCAGCAGCTTAGCAGGGAGAGACGAGCAGTACTTC.

This clone was detected once. CDR3 sequence: CASSPDREETEAFF. Written as DNA, the CDR3 is TGTGCCAGCAGCCCGGACAGGGAGGAAACTGAAGCTTTCTTT. This chain connects TRBV5-6 to TRBJ1-1; TRBD1 agrees at 8 bases. V lost 4 bases and J lost 5; bases outside the gene matches: 7. Germline V gives CDR1 SGHDT, CDR2 YYEEEE. The CDR3 has 14 amino acids. Looking up the rest from reference TRBV5-6 and TRBJ1-1 gives the full variable domain: DAGVTQSPTHLIKTRGQQVTLRCSPKSGHDTVSWYQQALGQGPQFIFQYYEEEERQRGNFPDRFSGHQFPNYSSELNVNALLLGDSALYLCASSPDREETEAFFGQGTRLTVV.

V gene TRBV10-3 combines with J gene TRBJ1-1; 7 bases line up with TRBD1. CDR3 length: 15 residues. With 0 bases clipped from V and 5 bases from J, the junction kept 6 bases outside the gene matches. The germline V gene encodes CDR1 ENHRY and CDR2 SYGVKD. The CDR3 is CAISESKTGRTEAFF. DNA for the CDR3: TGTGCCATCAGTGAGTCGAAGACAGGGAGAACTGAAGCTTTCTTT.